These 11 T cell receptor beta chains share one sample of origin, sequenced in a study of monozygotic twins with inflammatory bowel disease. Reanalyzing the 5' RACE reads, TCRdb keeps one entry per CDR3 protein, without DNA. In all, the sample yields more than 120,000 distinct CDR3 sequences. The sample comprised blood. The receptors were gathered from a human donor with ulcerative colitis or Crohn's disease, or a healthy co-twin of an affected twin (not recorded which).

V and J are TRBV11-2 and TRBJ2-1; no DNA is available, so the TRBD2 call from TCRdb remains unchecked. Germline loops: CDR1 SGHAT, CDR2 FQNNGV. The CDR3 has 16 residues. The CDR3: CASSPFPGLADNEQFF.

The rearrangement joins TRBV28 to TRBJ1-2; TCRdb indicates TRBD1, and absent DNA this call remains unverified. From germline, CDR1 is MDHEN and CDR2 SYDVKM. The CDR3 extends over 16 amino acids. The CDR3 region is CASSFTPSGQYYGYTF.

The genes are TRBV20-1 and TRBJ2-3; TCRdb calls TRBD1, which cannot be checked without DNA. Germline CDR1 is DFQATT and CDR2 is SNEGSKA (reference sequence). This CDR3 region has 17 residues. CDR3 amino acids: CSAPPTGAGPSTDTQYF.

The chain couples TRBV27 to TRBJ1-1. The CDR3 sequence is 14 residues long. The V gene's germline CDR1 is MNHEY and CDR2 SMNVEV (reference sequence). CDR3 sequence reads: CASSLRAANTEAFF.

The V and J genes are TRBV20-1 and TRBJ2-3; TCRdb selects TRBD2, and the lack of DNA leaves this call unchecked. This CDR3 is 16 amino acids long. Germline V gene sequence: CDR1 DFQATT, CDR2 SNEGSKA (reference sequence). The CDR3 sequence is CSAREGLAGVADTQYF.

This chain connects TRBV24-1 to TRBJ2-3; TCRdb reports TRBD2, a call that lacks DNA to check it against. The CDR3 loop spans 17 amino acids. Germline CDR1 reads KGHDR; CDR2 reads SFDVKD. Here the CDR3 reads CATSDPAAGRDTDTQYF.

The gene calls are TRBV20-1 and TRBJ1-2; the D call from TCRdb, TRBD1, cannot be confirmed without DNA. The CDR3 sequence is 14 residues long. From germline, CDR1 is DFQATT and CDR2 SNEGSKA (reference sequence). The CDR3: CSANENGQGFGYTF.

This chain uses TRBV9 with TRBJ2-3; TCRdb's D gene call, TRBD1, goes unchecked for lack of DNA. This CDR3 has 19 residues. Germline V CDR1 and CDR2: SGDLS, YYNGEE. CDR3 amino acids: CASSVRTAQFVTSTDTQYF.

The chain couples TRBV18 to TRBJ2-1; TCRdb returns TRBD2, unconfirmable since there is no DNA. CDR3 length: 15 residues. Germline V gives CDR1 KGHSH, CDR2 LQKENI. CDR3 loop: CASSPLLAGNDEQFF.

The V and J genes are TRBV6-1 and TRBJ1-1; TCRdb's D call of TRBD1 is untestable without DNA. The CDR3 extends over 14 amino acids. Germline CDR1 and CDR2: MNHNS and SASEGT. CDR3 sequence: CASSGQGIFWGAFF.

The genes are TRBV5-1 and TRBJ2-4; TCRdb gives TRBD1 as the D gene, but with no DNA this cannot be confirmed. The germline V gene encodes CDR1 SGHRS and CDR2 YFSETQ. The CDR3 is made up of 15 amino acids. CDR3 sequence reads: CASSDPQGARNIQYF. The full variable domain, completed using reference TRBV5-1 and TRBJ2-4, is KAGVTQTPRYLIKTRGQQVTLSCSPISGHRSVSWYQQTPGQGLQFLFEYFSETQRNKGNFPGRFSGRQFSNSRSEMNVSTLELGDSALYLCASSDPQGARNIQYFGAGTRLSVL.